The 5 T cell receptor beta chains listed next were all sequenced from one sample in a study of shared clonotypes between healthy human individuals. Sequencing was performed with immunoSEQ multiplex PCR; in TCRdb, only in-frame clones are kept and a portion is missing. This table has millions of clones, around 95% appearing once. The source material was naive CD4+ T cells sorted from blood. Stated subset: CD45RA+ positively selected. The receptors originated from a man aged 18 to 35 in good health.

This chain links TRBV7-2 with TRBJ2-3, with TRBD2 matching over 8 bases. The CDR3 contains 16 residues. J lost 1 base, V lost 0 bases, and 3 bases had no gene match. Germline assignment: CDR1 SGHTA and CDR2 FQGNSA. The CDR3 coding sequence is TGTGCCAGCAGCTTAGCAGCGGGAGCTGGCACAGATACGCAGTATTTT. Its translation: CASSLAAGAGTDTQYF.

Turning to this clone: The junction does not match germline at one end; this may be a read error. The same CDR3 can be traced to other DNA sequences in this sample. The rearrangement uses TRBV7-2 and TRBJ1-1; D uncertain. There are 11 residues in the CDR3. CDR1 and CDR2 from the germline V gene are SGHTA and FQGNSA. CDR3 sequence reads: CASSPDTEAFF. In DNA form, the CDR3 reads TGTGCCAGCAGCCCCGACACAGAAGCTTTCTTT.

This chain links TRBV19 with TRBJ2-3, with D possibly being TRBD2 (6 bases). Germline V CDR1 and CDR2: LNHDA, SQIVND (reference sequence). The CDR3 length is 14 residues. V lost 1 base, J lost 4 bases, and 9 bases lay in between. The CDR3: CASSIGGEADTQYF. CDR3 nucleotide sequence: TGTGCCAGTAGTATAGGGGGGGAGGCAGATACGCAGTATTTT.

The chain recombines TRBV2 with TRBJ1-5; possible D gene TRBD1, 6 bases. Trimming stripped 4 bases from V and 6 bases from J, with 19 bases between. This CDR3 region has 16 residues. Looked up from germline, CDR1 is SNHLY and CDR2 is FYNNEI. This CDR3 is CASSARQVPRGQPQHF. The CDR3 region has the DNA TGTGCCAGCAGTGCTCGACAGGTCCCGAGGGGTCAGCCCCAGCATTTT.

This CDR3 reads CARSRGDSSYEQYF. CDR3 nucleotides: TGTGCCAGGTCGAGAGGGGATTCGTCCTACGAGCAGTACTTC. The V call is TRBV5-3, the J call TRBJ2-7; D possibly matches TRBD1 or TRBD2 (5 bases each). TRBV5-3 is placed among ORFs of uncertain function. The CDR3 is made up of 14 amino acids. V gave up 8 bases and J gave up 1 base, with 16 bases separating them.